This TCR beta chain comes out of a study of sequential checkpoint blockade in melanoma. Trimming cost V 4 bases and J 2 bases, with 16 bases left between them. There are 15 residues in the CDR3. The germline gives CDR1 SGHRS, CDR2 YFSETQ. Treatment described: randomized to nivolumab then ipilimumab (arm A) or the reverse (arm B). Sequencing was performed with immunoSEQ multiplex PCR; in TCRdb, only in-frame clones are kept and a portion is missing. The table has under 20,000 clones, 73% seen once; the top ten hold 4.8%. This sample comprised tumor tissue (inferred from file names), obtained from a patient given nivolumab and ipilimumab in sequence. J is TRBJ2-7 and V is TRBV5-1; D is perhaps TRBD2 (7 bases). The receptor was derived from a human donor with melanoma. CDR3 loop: CASSPGGGAAYEQYF. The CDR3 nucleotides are TGCGCCAGCAGCCCAGGTGGGGGGGCGGCCTACGAGCAGTACTTC.